These 24 T cell receptor beta chains originate from one sample sequenced in a study of blood T cell repertoires in COVID-19. The repertoire was sequenced with immunoSEQ multiplex PCR; TCRdb's copy has only in-frame clones and lacks some. Altogether around 260,000 clones are present, around 90% being singletons, with the ten largest covering less than 0.95%. Sequencing was carried out using peripheral blood. The receptors here all came from a woman aged 40 to 49 who had recovered from COVID-19.

The chain couples TRBV7-7 to TRBJ2-5; 8 bases agree with TRBD2. V was clipped by 2 bases and J by 2 bases; unmatched bases: 4. Looked up from germline, CDR1 is SSHAT and CDR2 is FNYEAQ (reference sequence). The CDR3 runs to 15 residues. CDR3 coding DNA: TGTGCCAGCAGCTTACTGACTAGCGAGCAAGAGACCCAGTACTTC. This translates into CASSLLTSEQETQYF.

CDR3 DNA: TGTGCCAGCACCCAACCGGGGGGAAACTCCTACGAGCAGTACTTC. The encoded protein is CASTQPGGNSYEQYF. This chain links TRBV21-1 with TRBJ2-7; the listed D gene, TRBD2, was not tested against the DNA. TRBV21-1 is noted as a pseudogene. This CDR3 contains 15 residues.

The chain is built from TRBV7-9 and TRBJ2-1; tentative D call: TRBD2 (5 bases). The CDR3 runs to 15 residues. Germline CDR1 is SEHNR and CDR2 is FQNEAQ (reference sequence). Trimming removed 5 bases from V and 3 bases from J, with 14 bases in between. CDR3 sequence: CASSGSSRFYNEQFF. The CDR3 DNA follows: TGTGCCAGCAGCGGGAGCAGCAGATTCTACAATGAGCAGTTCTTC.

V is TRBV3-1 (or the pseudogene TRBV3-2) and J is TRBJ2-3; the match to TRBD2 covers 10 bases. V dropped 4 bases and J dropped 0; count of bases not matched to a gene: 7. This CDR3 is built from 17 residues. Germline-derived CDR1 and CDR2 are LGHDT and YNNKEL (reference sequence). CDR3 residues: CASSPGLTSGSTDTQYF. The CDR3 DNA sequence: TGTGCCAGCAGCCCGGGTTTGACTAGCGGGAGCACAGATACGCAGTATTTT.

This clone was picked up one time. The chain carries TRBV7-9 and TRBJ2-1; 8 bases match TRBD1. The CDR3 spans 15 residues. Germline V gene lookup returns CDR1 SEHNR and CDR2 FQNEAQ (reference sequence). The V segment lost 5 bases and the J segment 5 bases; nucleotides outside the gene matches: 8. CDR3 coding DNA: TGTGCCAGCAGCGATGGACAGGGTAAGGACAATGAGCAGTTCTTC. Its translation: CASSDGQGKDNEQFF.

The chain has TRBV9 and TRBJ1-2; perhaps TRBD1 as D (6 bases). The CDR3 contains 13 residues. Germline values: CDR1 SGDLS, CDR2 YYNGEE. V was shortened by 4 bases and J by 3 bases, with 10 bases between the two germline ends. The CDR3 DNA reads as TGTGCCAGCAGCCAGACAGGTGACTATGGCTACACCTTC. Translating it yields CASSQTGDYGYTF.

This rearrangement joins TRBV13 to TRBJ1-2; D uncertain. The V end was cut by 5 bases, the J end by 1 base, with 14 bases between. CDR1 PRHDT and CDR2 FYEKMQ come from the germline V gene (reference sequence). There are 15 residues in the CDR3. CDR3 nucleotide sequence: TGTGCCAGCAGCCCCCCCTCGAGACATAACTATGGCTACACCTTC. This codes for CASSPPSRHNYGYTF.

The rearrangement uses TRBV27 and TRBJ2-5; 9 bases map to TRBD1. V trimming: 4 bases; J trimming: 5 bases; junction bases outside the gene matches: 11. In germline, CDR1 is MNHEY, CDR2 SMNVEV (reference sequence). This CDR3 has 16 residues. This chain's CDR3 is CASSSIPGQGGETQYF. Here the CDR3 DNA reads TGTGCCAGCAGTTCGATTCCGGGACAGGGTGGGGAGACCCAGTACTTC.

The rearrangement uses TRBV6-5 and TRBJ2-6; D not resolved. The CDR3 is 14 amino acids. Germline CDR1 reads MNHEY; CDR2 reads SVGAGI. V was shortened by 6 bases and J by 1 base, with 7 bases between the two germline ends. CDR3 sequence: CASRVESGANVLTF. Written as DNA, the CDR3 is TGTGCCAGCAGGGTGGAGTCTGGGGCCAACGTCCTGACTTTC.

The chain combines TRBV5-8 with TRBJ1-6, with no clear D. The CDR3 spans 13 residues. V lost 4 bases, J lost 7 bases, and 9 bases lay in between. CDR1 and CDR2 from the germline V gene are SGHTS and YDEGEE. CDR3 DNA: TGTGCCAGCAGCCGACGGGAAAATTCACCCCTCCACTTT. Amino acid sequence: CASSRRENSPLHF.

The chain carries TRBV5-4 and TRBJ2-1; D might be TRBD2 (5 bases). The CDR3 loop spans 13 amino acids. Per the germline V gene, CDR1 is SGHNT and CDR2 is YYREEE (reference sequence). V dropped 4 bases and J dropped 8 bases, with 13 bases sitting between them. CDR3 DNA: TGTGCCAGCAGCCATGGACTGTGGGATGAGCAGTTCTTC. This encodes CASSHGLWDEQFF.

This chain connects TRBV2 to TRBJ1-1; 7 bases line up with TRBD1. This CDR3 spans 15 amino acids. V dropped 3 bases and J dropped 1; count of bases not matched to a gene: 5. CDR1 SNHLY and CDR2 FYNNEI come from the germline V gene. The CDR3 loop reads CASSDSTGTNTEAFF. The CDR3 nucleotides read TGTGCCAGCAGTGATTCGACAGGGACGAACACTGAAGCTTTCTTT.

V is TRBV7-9 and J is TRBJ2-1, with a weak D call TRBD2 (6 bases). Germline-derived CDR1 and CDR2 are SEHNR and FQNEAQ (reference sequence). This CDR3 is 16 amino acids long. Trimming cost V 2 bases and J 1 base, with 12 bases left between them. The CDR3 sequence is CASSLLGRFSYNEQFF. The CDR3 DNA reads TGTGCCAGCAGCTTATTAGGGAGGTTTTCCTACAATGAGCAGTTCTTC.

The chain links TRBV9 to TRBJ2-2; 9 positions agree with TRBD2. Germline V gene sequence: CDR1 SGDLS, CDR2 YYNGEE. CDR3 length: 15 residues. V dropped 3 bases and J dropped 3; count of bases not matched to a gene: 3. The CDR3 is CASSATSGYTGELFF. CDR3 bases: TGTGCCAGCAGCGCGACTAGCGGATACACCGGGGAGCTGTTTTTT.

This clone was detected only a few times. The chain uses TRBV7-2 and TRBJ2-1; TRBD2 might be the D (5 bases). V was shortened by 4 bases and J by 6 bases, with 16 bases between the two germline ends. CDR3 length: 15 amino acids. CDR1 and CDR2 (germline): SGHTA, FQGNSA. The CDR3 here is CASSYGEARLNEQFF. The CDR3 region has the DNA TGTGCCAGCAGCTACGGGGAAGCACGGCTCAATGAGCAGTTCTTC.

The chain has TRBV7-8 and TRBJ1-1; D remains ambiguous. Germline V gene sequence: CDR1 SGHVS, CDR2 FQNEAQ. V gave up 5 bases and J gave up 6 bases, with 16 bases separating them. The length of the CDR3 is 14 residues. The CDR3 DNA sequence: TGTGCCAGCAGCCCAGCTCTTTTTTATCCTGAAGCTTTCTTT. This gives the protein CASSPALFYPEAFF.

The genes are TRBV19 and TRBJ2-7, with 9 nucleotides matching TRBD1. After removal of 0 bases from V and 4 bases from J, the junction contained 7 bases not matched to a gene. The CDR3 runs 16 residues. Germline CDR1 is LNHDA and CDR2 is SQIVND (reference sequence). The CDR3 DNA is TGTGCCAGTAGTATAGATTCCACAGGGGGCATGTACGAGCAGTACTTC. It translates to CASSIDSTGGMYEQYF.

The gene calls are TRBV3-1 (or the pseudogene TRBV3-2) and TRBJ2-2; TRBD2 matches 9 bases. Germline V lookup: CDR1 LGHDT, CDR2 YNNKEL (reference sequence). The CDR3 consists of 16 residues. The trim removed 2 bases at V and 0 bases at J, leaving 1 base unmatched. For the CDR3, the DNA is TGTGCCAGCAGCCAATGGACTAGCGCGAACACCGGGGAGCTGTTTTTT. Amino acids: CASSQWTSANTGELFF.

The V gene is TRBV5-4, the J gene TRBJ2-3, with TRBD2 as a possible D gene (7 bases). The V gene lost 7 bases and the J gene lost 0 bases, with 15 bases spanning the gap. Germline V gives CDR1 SGHNT, CDR2 YYREEE (reference sequence). The CDR3 length is 15 residues. Written as DNA, the CDR3 is TGTGCCAGCGCCGCGGGGGCTCCTAGCACAGATACGCAGTATTTT. Amino acid sequence: CASAAGAPSTDTQYF.

The chain carries TRBV30 and TRBJ1-6; 8 nucleotides match TRBD1. CDR1 is GTSNPN and CDR2 is SVGIG in the germline V gene (reference sequence). CDR3 length: 14 amino acids. V lost 3 bases and J lost 5; bases outside the gene matches: 3. The CDR3 DNA follows: TGTGCCTGGAGACCGGGACAGGATAATTCACCCCTCCACTTT. This encodes CAWRPGQDNSPLHF. Full variable domain (outside the CDR3, taken from reference TRBV30 and TRBJ1-6): SQTIHQWPATLVQPVGSPLSLECTVEGTSNPNLYWYRQAAGRGLQLLFYSVGIGQISSEVPQNLSASRPQDRQFILSSKKLLLSDSGFYLCAWRPGQDNSPLHFGNGTRLTVT.

This clone appeared a single time. CDR3 sequence (DNA): TGCGCCAGCAGCTTGGTACCGGGACAGGGGGGCCACGAGCAGTACTTC. Its translation is CASSLVPGQGGHEQYF. The V call is TRBV5-1, the J call TRBJ2-7, with 11 bases aligning to TRBD1. Germline V gene lookup returns CDR1 SGHRS and CDR2 YFSETQ. This CDR3 has 16 amino acids. V lost 0 bases, J lost 5 bases, and 7 bases stayed unmatched.

This rearrangement joins TRBV19 to TRBJ1-2; TRBD1 matches 7 bases. This CDR3 has 14 amino acids. Germline V CDR1 and CDR2: LNHDA, SQIVND (reference sequence). V was clipped by 9 bases and J by 2 bases; unmatched bases: 9. CDR3 sequence: CASALRQGNYGYTF. CDR3 sequence (DNA): TGTGCCAGCGCCCTTCGACAGGGAAACTATGGCTACACCTTC. The complete variable domain, with remaining parts taken from reference TRBV19 and TRBJ1-2, reads DGGITQSPKYLFRKEGQNVTLSCEQNLNHDAMYWYRQDPGQGLRLIYYSQIVNDFQKGDIAEGYSVSREKKESFPLTVTSAQKNPTAFYLCASALRQGNYGYTFGSGTRLTVV.

The CDR3 is CASSLAGGSPYEQYF. Here the CDR3 DNA reads TGTGCCAGCAGCTTGGCGGGGGGCTCCCCCTACGAGCAGTACTTC. The V and J genes are TRBV5-4 and TRBJ2-7; TRBD2 might be the D (7 bases). V gave up 0 bases and J gave up 2 bases, with 12 bases separating them. This CDR3 is 15 amino acids long. Germline CDR1 is SGHNT and CDR2 is YYREEE (reference sequence).

The rearrangement links TRBV27 to TRBJ1-5; the D is unclear. Between the trimmed V and J ends, which lost 2 bases and 4 bases, there was a span of 9 bases. The CDR3 sequence is 14 residues long. Germline V gives CDR1 MNHEY, CDR2 SMNVEV (reference sequence). DNA for the CDR3: TGTGCCAGCAGTTTAGGATCGGGAAATCAGCCCCAGCATTTT. It encodes CASSLGSGNQPQHF.